This T cell receptor (beta chain) emerged from a study of yellow fever vaccine responses in identical twins. MiXCR, run by TCRdb on the RT-PCR reads, gives a single entry per CDR3 protein. The repertoire includes fewer than 7,000 distinct CDR3 sequences, 65% to 85% of them detected once, and 2.6% sits in the top ten. Trimming left V 2 bases short and J 6 bases short, with 16 bases between. This CDR3 contains 15 residues. Germline values: CDR1 ENHRY, CDR2 SYGVKD. The chain employs TRBV10-3 and TRBJ1-1, with D possibly matching TRBD1 (6 bases). This clonotype was sampled from a woman aged 18-35 years who received the yellow fever vaccine. The sequencing used T cells from blood (PBMCs), unsorted or a sorted subset (not recorded which), collected before or after yellow fever vaccination (not recorded which). The CDR3 here is CAISEEGLYRAEAFF. Written as DNA, the CDR3 is TGTGCCATCAGTGAGGAGGGACTGTACAGGGCTGAAGCTTTCTTT.